The entry below describes one T cell receptor (beta chain). The antigen remains undetermined. This entry is derived from a study of identifying expanded T cells in peripheral blood. Findings and caveats of the study: Variance in clone template counts between two-week samples significantly increased with total template count across all healthy donors. Over about two and four weeks, about 17 and 20 clones changed, versus more than 1 between replicates.

CDR1 is SQVTM and CDR2 is ANQGSEA in the germline V gene. The germline V and J ends were trimmed by 6 bases and 5 bases, with 13 bases remaining between them. This CDR3 spans 13 amino acids. During the collection period, no donor immune events like infections were recorded. TCRdb keeps only in-frame clones here, not all; method: immunoSEQ multiplex PCR. Among about 130,000 clones listed, 70% to 90% were seen once. The specimen sequenced was blood. This receptor was obtained from a person aged 18 to 75 in good health. V gene TRBV29-1 combines with J gene TRBJ2-2; maybe TRBD2 (6 bases). CDR3 bases: TGCAGCGTAGCCTCGGAGGGGACCGGGGAGCTGTTTTTT. Protein product: CSVASEGTGELFF.